Given below is one T cell receptor (beta chain) in context. Trimming shortened V by 3 bases and J by 11 bases, and 22 bases separated the two germline ends. In germline, CDR1 is MNHEY, CDR2 SMNVEV (reference sequence). The CDR3 covers 15 residues. TCRdb's table, derived via immunoSEQ multiplex PCR, lists solely in-frame clones and lacks some. The sample has about 210,000 clones, 90% to 95% seen once; the top ten hold more than 0.95%. This entry comes from a study of blood T cell repertoires in COVID-19. The TCR sequence derives from a young man with acute or convalescent COVID-19. Material for sequencing was peripheral blood. This chain connects TRBV27 to TRBJ1-1, with D tentatively TRBD1 (6 bases). As DNA, the CDR3 is TGTGCCAGCAGTTTTCACTACCGGGACACCAGGTTCGCTTTCTTT. Its protein product is CASSFHYRDTRFAFF.